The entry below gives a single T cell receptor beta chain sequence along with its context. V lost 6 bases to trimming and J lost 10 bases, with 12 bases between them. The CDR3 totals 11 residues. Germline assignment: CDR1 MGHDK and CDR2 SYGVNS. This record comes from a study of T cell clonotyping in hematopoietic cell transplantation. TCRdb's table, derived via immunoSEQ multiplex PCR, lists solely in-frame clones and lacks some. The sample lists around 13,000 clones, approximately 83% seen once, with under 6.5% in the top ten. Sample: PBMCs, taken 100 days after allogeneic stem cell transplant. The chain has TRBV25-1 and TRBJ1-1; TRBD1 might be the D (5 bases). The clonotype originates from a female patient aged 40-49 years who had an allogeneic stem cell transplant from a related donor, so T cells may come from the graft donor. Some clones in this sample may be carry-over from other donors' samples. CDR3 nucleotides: TGTGCCAGCAGCTCAAAAACAGGAGCTTTCTTT. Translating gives CASSSKTGAFF.